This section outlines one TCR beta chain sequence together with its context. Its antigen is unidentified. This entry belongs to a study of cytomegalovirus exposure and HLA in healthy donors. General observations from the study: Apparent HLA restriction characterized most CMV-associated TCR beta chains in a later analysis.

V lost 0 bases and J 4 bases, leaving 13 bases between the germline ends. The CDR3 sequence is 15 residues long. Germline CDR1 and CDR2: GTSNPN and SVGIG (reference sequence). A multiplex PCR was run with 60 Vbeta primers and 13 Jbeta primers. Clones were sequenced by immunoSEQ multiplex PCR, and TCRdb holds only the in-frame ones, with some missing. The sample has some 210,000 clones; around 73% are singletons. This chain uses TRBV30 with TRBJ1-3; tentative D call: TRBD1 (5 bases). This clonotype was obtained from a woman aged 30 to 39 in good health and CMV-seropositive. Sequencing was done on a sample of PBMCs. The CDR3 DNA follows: TGTGCCTGGAGTGTACAGGCAGGGTCGGGAAACACCATATATTTT. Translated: CAWSVQAGSGNTIYF.